This T cell receptor beta chain was obtained from a study of OX40 agonist ivuxolimab in advanced cancers. This table comes from immunoSEQ multiplex PCR, and its TCRdb copy is limited to in-frame clones, with some not included. Of over 30,000 clones detected, roughly four fifths appear once; the ten largest clones hold around 2%. Germline V CDR1 and CDR2: SGHKS, YYEKEE (reference sequence). The germline V and J ends were trimmed by 3 bases and 2 bases, with 15 bases remaining between them. This CDR3 region has 16 residues. Study-level results: Blood T cells, both CD4+ and CD8+, expanded clonally by week 6 at 0.1 to 3.0 mg/kg.

This clone came up once. The antigen remains undetermined. The specimen comprised CD4+ or CD8+ T cells sorted from blood, sampled in a trial of the OX40 agonist ivuxolimab. The sequence was obtained from an adult with an advanced solid tumor such as melanoma, head and neck, liver or kidney cancer. This chain connects TRBV5-5 to TRBJ2-1; tentatively, D is TRBD2 (5 bases). The CDR3 DNA sequence: TGTGCCAGCAGCTGGGGAGCCGCCGTCCCCTACAATGAGCAGTTCTTC. Its protein product is CASSWGAAVPYNEQFF.